This T cell receptor (beta chain) was captured in a study of T cells in Graves' hyperthyroidism and ophthalmopathy. Study summary: The blood sample was taken at first diagnosis, before treatment began. Overall study findings and caveats: Most thyroid clonotypes that were expanded above 0.001 also turned up in blood.

TCR beta CDR3 regions were amplified from RNA. With the HTBI primer set, the TCR CDR3 went through a first round of RT-PCR. In TCRdb, the multiplex PCR reads were re-called with MiXCR into one record per CDR3 protein. The sample shows hundreds of thousands of distinct CDR3 sequences, roughly 24% of them seen only once. There are many counts of this clonotype. As yet, its antigen is unknown. This CDR3 region has 13 residues. V shed 3 bases, J shed 0 bases, and the junction held 1 base outside the gene matches. Germline V gives CDR1 SQVTM, CDR2 ANQGSEA. Disease duration was under 3 months in the ophthalmopathy patients, who also had a Clinical Activity Score of at least 3 and a NOSPECS grade of at least 4. Extraction of PBMCs used 10 ml of fresh peripheral blood.

This clonotype was sampled from a woman aged 25 to 39 with Graves' ophthalmopathy. The sample comprised blood. V gene TRBV29-1 combines with J gene TRBJ2-7; 8 nucleotides align to TRBD1. The DNA of the CDR3 is TGCAGCGTTGAGGACAGGGACTCCTACGAGCAGTACTTC. This sequence encodes CSVEDRDSYEQYF.